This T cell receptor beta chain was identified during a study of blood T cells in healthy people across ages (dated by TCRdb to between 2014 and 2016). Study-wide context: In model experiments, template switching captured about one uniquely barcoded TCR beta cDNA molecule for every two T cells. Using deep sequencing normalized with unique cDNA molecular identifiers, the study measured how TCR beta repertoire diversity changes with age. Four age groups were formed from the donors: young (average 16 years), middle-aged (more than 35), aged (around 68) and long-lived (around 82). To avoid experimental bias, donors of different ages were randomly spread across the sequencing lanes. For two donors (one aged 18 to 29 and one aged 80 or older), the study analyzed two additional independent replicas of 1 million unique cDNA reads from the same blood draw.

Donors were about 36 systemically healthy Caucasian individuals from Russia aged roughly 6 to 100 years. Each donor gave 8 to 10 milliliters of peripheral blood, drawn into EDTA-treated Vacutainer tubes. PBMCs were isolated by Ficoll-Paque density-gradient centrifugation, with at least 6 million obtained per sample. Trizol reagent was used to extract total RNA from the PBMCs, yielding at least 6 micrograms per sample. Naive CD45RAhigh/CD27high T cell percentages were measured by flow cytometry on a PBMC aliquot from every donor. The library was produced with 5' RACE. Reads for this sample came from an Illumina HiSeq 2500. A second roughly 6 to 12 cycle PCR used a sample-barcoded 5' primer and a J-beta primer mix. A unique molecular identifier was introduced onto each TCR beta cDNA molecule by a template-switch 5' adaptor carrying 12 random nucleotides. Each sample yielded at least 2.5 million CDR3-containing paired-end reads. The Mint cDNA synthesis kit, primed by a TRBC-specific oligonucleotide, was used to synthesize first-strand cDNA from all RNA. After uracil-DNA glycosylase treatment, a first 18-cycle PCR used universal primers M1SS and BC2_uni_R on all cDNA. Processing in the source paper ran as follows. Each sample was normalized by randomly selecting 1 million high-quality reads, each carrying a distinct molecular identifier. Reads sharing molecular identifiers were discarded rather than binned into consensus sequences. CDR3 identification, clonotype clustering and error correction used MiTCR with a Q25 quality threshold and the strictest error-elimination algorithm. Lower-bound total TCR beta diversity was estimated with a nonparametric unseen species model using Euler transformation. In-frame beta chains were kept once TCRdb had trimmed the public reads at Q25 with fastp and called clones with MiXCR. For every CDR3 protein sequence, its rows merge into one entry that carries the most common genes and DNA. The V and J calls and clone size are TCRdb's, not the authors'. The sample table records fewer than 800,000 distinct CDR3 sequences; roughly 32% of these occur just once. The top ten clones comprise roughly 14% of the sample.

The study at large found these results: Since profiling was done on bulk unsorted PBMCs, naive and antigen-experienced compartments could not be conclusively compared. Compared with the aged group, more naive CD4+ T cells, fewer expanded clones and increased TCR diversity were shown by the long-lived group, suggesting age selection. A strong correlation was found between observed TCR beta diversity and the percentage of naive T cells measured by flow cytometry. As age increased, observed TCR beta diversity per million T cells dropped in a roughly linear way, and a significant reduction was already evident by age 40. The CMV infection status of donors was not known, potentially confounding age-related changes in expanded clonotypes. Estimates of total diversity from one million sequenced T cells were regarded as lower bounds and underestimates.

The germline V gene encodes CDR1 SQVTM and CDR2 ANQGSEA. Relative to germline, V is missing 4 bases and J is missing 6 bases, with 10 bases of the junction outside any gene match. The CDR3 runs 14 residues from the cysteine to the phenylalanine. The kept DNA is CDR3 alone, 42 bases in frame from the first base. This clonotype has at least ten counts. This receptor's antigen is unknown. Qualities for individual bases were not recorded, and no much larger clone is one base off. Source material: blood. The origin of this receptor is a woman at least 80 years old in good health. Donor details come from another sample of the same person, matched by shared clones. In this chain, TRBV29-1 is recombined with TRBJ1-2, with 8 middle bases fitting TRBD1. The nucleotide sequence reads TGCAGCGTTGGGTGGACAGGGTCTAGTGATGGCTACACCTTC. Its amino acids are CSVGWTGSSDGYTF.